Each of the 25 T cell receptor beta chains below was sequenced from the same sample in a study of metastatic and nonmetastatic thyroid tumors. No treatment had been given to any patient before thyroid surgery. MiXCR was used by TCRdb to re-call the PCR reads. The table shows tens of thousands of clones, with about a sixth occurring only once. Sequenced input: blood. All receptors come from a female donor with papillary thyroid cancer or a benign thyroid nodule (not recorded which). Some clones in this sample may be carry-over from other donors' samples.

This clone was recorded at least ten times. V is TRBV7-2 and J is TRBJ1-6; possible D gene TRBD1, 5 bases. Trimming removed 1 base from V and 9 bases from J, with 13 bases in between. The CDR3 is 15 amino acids. CDR1 and CDR2 from the germline V gene are SGHTA and FQGNSA. The CDR3 nucleotides read TGTGCCAGCAGCTTAGTGGGGGGGTATGTTTCACCCCTCCACTTT. Translation gives CASSLVGGYVSPLHF.

This clone was seen many times. J is TRBJ1-1 and V is TRBV5-8, with D possibly matching TRBD1 (5 bases). V lost 0 bases and J 2 bases, leaving 11 bases between the germline ends. Germline V lookup: CDR1 SGHTS, CDR2 YDEGEE. This CDR3 has 15 amino acids. The CDR3 spells CASSLADGGNTEAFF. The CDR3 nucleotides are TGTGCCAGCAGCTTGGCCGATGGGGGAAACACTGAAGCTTTCTTT.

This clone has a count of ten or more. This chain joins TRBV19 and TRBJ2-1, with TRBD2 matching 15 bases. The CDR3 loop spans 16 amino acids. From germline, CDR1 is LNHDA and CDR2 SQIVND (reference sequence). V lost 1 base and J lost 6; bases outside the gene matches: 1. Here the CDR3 DNA reads TGTGCCAGTAGTATAGGGGGACTAGCGGGAGGCAATGAGCAGTTCTTC. It specifies CASSIGGLAGGNEQFF.

The genes are TRBV19 and TRBJ2-2; no definite D call. This CDR3 has 14 residues. The V end was cut by 0 bases, the J end by 9 bases, with 11 bases between. Germline CDR1 reads LNHDA; CDR2 reads SQIVND (reference sequence). DNA for the CDR3: TGTGCCAGTAGTATAGAGTACATGGTACGGGAGCTGTTTTTT. It codes for CASSIEYMVRELFF.

This clone was found many times. The rearrangement uses TRBV20-1 and TRBJ2-3; maybe TRBD2 (5 bases). The V gene's germline CDR1 is DFQATT and CDR2 SNEGSKA (reference sequence). Trimming removed 0 bases at V and 13 bases at J, with 11 bases between. This CDR3 contains 11 residues. The CDR3 here is CSARDAGVEYF. CDR3 coding DNA: TGCAGTGCTAGAGACGCCGGGGTTGAGTATTTT.

This clone came up many times. The CDR3 DNA reads TGTGCCAGCAGCTTAGGAAGTGGGACAGGGACATCCGAGCAGTACTTC. Residues: CASSLGSGTGTSEQYF. V is TRBV7-9 and J is TRBJ2-7, with 9 bases that match TRBD1. CDR1 SEHNR and CDR2 FQNEAQ come from the germline V gene (reference sequence). This CDR3 spans 16 amino acids. V lost 1 base to trimming and J lost 6 bases; unmatched junction nucleotides: 10.

This clone was observed many times. This chain connects TRBV28 to TRBJ2-7; TRBD2 matches at 8 bases. The ends lost 2 bases at V and 3 bases at J; junction bases unmatched: 0. CDR3 length: 13 amino acids. Germline lookup yields CDR1 MDHEN and CDR2 SYDVKM. Here the CDR3 DNA reads TGTGCCAGCAGTTTAACTAGCGGCTACGAGCAGTACTTC. Amino acid sequence: CASSLTSGYEQYF.

As concerns this clone: One end of the junction does not line up with germline, which may come from a read error. The chain uses TRBV11-2 and TRBJ2-1, with 10 bases matching TRBD1. This CDR3 contains 15 residues. In germline, CDR1 is SGHAT, CDR2 FQNNGV. In nucleotides, the CDR3 is TGTGCCAGCAGCGCCAGGACAGGGGGTTACAATGATCAGTTATTC. It codes for CASSARTGGYNDQLF.

The table lists this clone with many counts. This sequence joins TRBV11-1 and TRBJ2-7, with 9 bases fitting TRBD1. The germline gives CDR1 SGHAT, CDR2 FQDESV (reference sequence). The CDR3 sequence is 17 residues long. The ends lost 5 bases at V and 5 bases at J; junction bases unmatched: 16. CDR3 nucleotides: TGTGCCAGCAGCACTCCAACCCGACAGGGGGGTCACGACGAGCAGTACTTC. The encoded protein is CASSTPTRQGGHDEQYF.

CDR3 protein: CSDTHRGTGANVLTF. As DNA, the CDR3 is TGCAGTGATACCCACAGGGGGACAGGGGCCAACGTCCTGACTTTC. J is TRBJ2-6 and V is TRBV20-1; TRBD1 matches at 8 bases. V dropped 7 bases and J dropped 4; count of bases not matched to a gene: 9. Germline V gene data show CDR1 as DFQATT and CDR2 as SNEGSKA (reference sequence). This CDR3 has 15 amino acids.

Ten or more counts support this clone. The chain has TRBV7-8 and TRBJ1-4, with 8 positions matching TRBD1. CDR1 SGHVS and CDR2 FQNEAQ come from the germline V gene. V dropped 5 bases and J dropped 4; count of bases not matched to a gene: 3. The CDR3 runs to 14 residues. CDR3 in amino acids: CASSRGQGNEKLFF. CDR3 DNA sequence: TGTGCCAGCAGCCGAGGACAGGGTAATGAAAAACTGTTTTTT.

Comment on this clone: Its ends do not fully match the called genes, so a read error is possible. The genes are TRBV5-1 and TRBJ2-1; the D gene is possibly TRBD2 (5 bases). CDR1 is SGHRS and CDR2 is YFSETQ in the germline V gene. The CDR3 extends over 14 amino acids. In DNA form, the CDR3 reads TGCGCCAGCAGCTTGGAGGACTTCTACTATGAGCAGTTCTTC. Protein product: CASSLEDFYYEQFF.

This clone was detected many times. The gene calls are TRBV6-2 or TRBV6-3 and TRBJ1-2, with a tentative D call TRBD1 (5 bases). This CDR3 is built from 16 residues. Trimming removed 0 bases from V and 4 bases from J, with 15 bases in between. Germline V gene data show CDR1 as MNHEY and CDR2 as SVGEGT. Here the CDR3 DNA reads TGTGCCAGCAGTTACTCTTCCCGGGGCGGAGGCTATGGCTACACCTTC. Its protein product is CASSYSSRGGGYGYTF.

A note on this clone: The junction departs from the called germline gene at one end, perhaps through a read error. This chain uses TRBV6-5 with TRBJ2-7, with 8 bases fitting TRBD2. From germline, CDR1 is MNHEY and CDR2 SVGAGI. The length of the CDR3 is 14 residues. The CDR3 region is CASSYSAPGGEQYF. The DNA for the CDR3 is TGTGCCAGCAGTTACTCGGCCCCGGGGGGGGAGCAGTACTTT.

The table lists this clone with many counts. The J gene is TRBJ1-2, the V gene TRBV18, with TRBD1 matching over 9 bases. CDR1 is KGHSH, CDR2 LQKENI, per germline. The length of the CDR3 is 14 residues. V lost 2 bases to trimming and J lost 8 bases; unmatched junction nucleotides: 6. The CDR3 sequence: CASSPTGQGTGYTF. The CDR3 DNA reads as TGTGCCAGCTCACCAACGGGACAGGGTACCGGCTACACCTTC.

This clone was counted ten times or more. A read error may explain this, as a much larger clone is one base away. The genes are TRBV6-1 and TRBJ2-2, with D tentatively TRBD1 (6 bases). This CDR3 is built from 13 residues. In germline, CDR1 is MNHNS, CDR2 SASEGT. In nucleotides, the CDR3 is TGTGTCAGCACAGGGCCTATCCCCGGGGAGCTGTTTTTT. Protein: CVSTGPIPGELFF.

The chain uses TRBV11-2 and TRBJ2-7; TRBD1 agrees at 11 bases. The CDR3 totals 15 residues. The germline gives CDR1 SGHAT, CDR2 FQNNGV. The junction had 10 bases not matched to a gene; V was cut back by 5 bases and J by 7 bases. In DNA form, the CDR3 reads TGTGCCAGCAGCGGGATTGGACAGGGGGCGTGGGAGCAGTACTTC. Translated, it gives CASSGIGQGAWEQYF.

This clone was counted ten times or more. The rearrangement uses TRBV6-1 and TRBJ1-1, with no clear D. Looked up from germline, CDR1 is MNHNS and CDR2 is SASEGT. With 6 bases removed from V and 0 bases from J, the gap between germline ends came to 8 bases. CDR3 length: 13 amino acids. The DNA for the CDR3 is TGTGCCAGCAGCGCGAGCATGAACACTGAAGCTTTCTTT. Its translation is CASSASMNTEAFF.

This clone was detected ten times or more. This chain links TRBV6-1 with TRBJ2-5; D gene ambiguous. Trimming cost V 10 bases and J 4 bases, with 16 bases left between them. Germline V CDR1 and CDR2: MNHNS, SASEGT. The CDR3 has 13 amino acids. Here the CDR3 DNA reads TGTGCCACCCTGGGGATTCTGGGAGAGACCCAGTACTTC. It encodes CATLGILGETQYF.

This clone showed up many times. The DNA for the CDR3 is TGCAGTGCGTCGGGAAACTTAGCCAAAAACATTCAGTACTTC. It codes for CSASGNLAKNIQYF. The chain recombines TRBV20-1 with TRBJ2-4, with D maybe TRBD2 (5 bases). V lost 6 bases, J lost 0 bases, and 12 bases lay in between. CDR3 length: 14 residues. Germline CDR1 and CDR2: DFQATT and SNEGSKA (reference sequence).

This clone was counted ten times or more. The V and J genes are TRBV28 and TRBJ2-7; 10 nucleotides agree with TRBD2. Trimming removed 6 bases from V and 5 bases from J; junction bases left unmatched: 4. Germline CDR1 and CDR2: MDHEN and SYDVKM. CDR3 length: 13 amino acids. The CDR3 coding sequence is TGTGCCAGCAGCCCCGGACTAGCGGACGAGCAGTACTTC. Amino acid sequence: CASSPGLADEQYF.

With respect to this clone: One junction end disagrees with the germline gene, perhaps due to a read error. V is TRBV6-1 and J is TRBJ2-7, with 7 bases lining up with TRBD1. The CDR3 has 15 residues. Germline values: CDR1 MNHNS, CDR2 SASEGT. The CDR3 reads CASIPRQGISYEHYF. CDR3 DNA sequence: TGTGCCAGCATACCCCGACAGGGAATATCCTACGAGCATTACTTC.

The rearrangement links TRBV11-2 to TRBJ2-3; no clear D. Germline V gene sequence: CDR1 SGHAT, CDR2 FQNNGV. The V end was cut by 5 bases, the J end by 6 bases, with 27 bases between. This CDR3 is 18 amino acids long. CDR3 coding DNA: TGTGCCAGCAGCCTTCGTCCGCGGCACCAACCTGTCCGCGATACGCAGTATTTT. Translating it yields CASSLRPRHQPVRDTQYF.

At least ten counts were recorded for this clone. The chain is built from TRBV20-1 and TRBJ2-5; D not certain. Germline V gene sequence: CDR1 DFQATT, CDR2 SNEGSKA (reference sequence). The CDR3 extends over 15 amino acids. V gave up 3 bases and J gave up 5 bases, with 19 bases separating them. The CDR3 region is CSASPYRSPLETQYF. DNA for the CDR3: TGCAGTGCTAGTCCATACCGGTCCCCCCTGGAGACCCAGTACTTC.

This clone has ten or more counts. The chain joins TRBV20-1 to TRBJ1-3, with D hard to call. The germline V and J ends were trimmed by 7 bases and 8 bases, with 15 bases remaining between them. The CDR3 is 12 residues long. In germline, CDR1 is DFQATT, CDR2 SNEGSKA (reference sequence). The CDR3 DNA reads as TGCAGTGTCAGTCCCACCACGGACACCATATATTTT. Its translation: CSVSPTTDTIYF.